These 22 T cell receptor beta chains were all obtained from the same sample, sequenced in a study of identical twins. Each CDR3 protein is one row after TCRdb ran MiXCR on the 5' RACE reads. Here the sample spans hundreds of thousands of distinct CDR3 sequences, about 14% being singletons. Material for sequencing was memory (CD45RO+) T cells sorted from blood. These receptors were obtained from a woman aged 18-30 years in good health.

The CDR3 region is CAITSDPEYETQYF. The CDR3, as DNA: TGTGCCATCACCTCGGACCCGGAGTACGAGACCCAGTACTTC. The chain carries TRBV10-3 and TRBJ2-5; D gene uncertain. In germline, CDR1 is ENHRY, CDR2 SYGVKD. V was cut by 7 bases and J by 5 bases, with 17 bases left in between. The length of the CDR3 is 14 residues.

This clonotype appeared a few times. The rearrangement links TRBV27 to TRBJ2-6; D ambiguous. The CDR3 loop spans 17 amino acids. V lost 4 bases to trimming and J lost 0 bases, with 13 bases between them. Germline V gives CDR1 MNHEY, CDR2 SMNVEV (reference sequence). CDR3 coding DNA: TGTGCCAGCAGTTCCCTTAGGGTCTACTCTGGGGCCAACGTCCTGACTTTC. Translated, it gives CASSSLRVYSGANVLTF.

This clonotype was counted between two and nine times. This sequence joins TRBV20-1 and TRBJ2-3; unclear D gene. The germline CDR1 and CDR2 sequences are DFQATT and SNEGSKA (reference sequence). V was clipped by 0 bases and J by 0 bases, with 7 bases between them. This CDR3 has 14 amino acids. The CDR3 region has the DNA TGCAGTGCTAGAGAGGCTAGTAGCACAGATACGCAGTATTTT. Its protein is CSAREASSTDTQYF.

The rearrangement joins TRBV5-1 to TRBJ1-2; maybe TRBD1 (5 bases). Germline CDR1 and CDR2: SGHRS and YFSETQ. The CDR3 contains 13 residues. V was pared by 7 bases and J by 2 bases, with 12 bases between. The CDR3, as DNA: TGCGCCAGCGAAGCAGGGCCCAACTATGGCTACACCTTC. The encoded protein is CASEAGPNYGYTF.

In its sample, this clonotype was seen many times. The V and J genes are TRBV5-1 and TRBJ1-5, with 12 bases identical to TRBD1. Germline CDR1 and CDR2: SGHRS and YFSETQ. The trim removed 3 bases at V and 6 bases at J, leaving 7 bases unmatched. The CDR3 runs 16 residues. The CDR3 bases are TGCGCCAGCAGCTCGGGACAGGGGGCGGATGGTCAGCCCCAGCATTTT. It encodes CASSSGQGADGQPQHF.

V gene TRBV12-3 or TRBV12-4 combines with J gene TRBJ1-3, with D perhaps matching TRBD1 (5 bases). Trimming took 6 bases from V and 0 from J, leaving 12 bases between them. The CDR3 consists of 15 residues. The CDR3 spells CASSRDGNSGNTIYF. The CDR3 DNA is TGTGCCAGCAGCCGGGACGGAAACTCTGGAAACACCATATATTTT.

This clonotype was detected only a few times. This chain uses TRBV7-9 with TRBJ2-1; the D gene is possibly TRBD1 (5 bases). CDR1 is SEHNR, CDR2 FQNEAQ, per germline (reference sequence). The germline V and J ends were trimmed by 0 bases and 13 bases, with 16 bases remaining between them. The CDR3 consists of 14 residues. The CDR3 DNA sequence: TGTGCCAGCAGCTTAGCCGGACGCAGGGTATCTCAGTTCTTC. This sequence encodes CASSLAGRRVSQFF. Drawing the rest from reference TRBV7-9 and TRBJ2-1, the complete variable domain is DTGVSQNPRHKITKRGQNVTFRCDPISEHNRLYWYRQTLGQGPEFLTYFQNEAQLEKSRLLSDRFSAERPKGSFSTLEIQRTEQGDSAMYLCASSLAGRRVSQFFGPGTRLTVL.

At least ten counts were recorded for this clonotype. The chain employs TRBV12-3 or TRBV12-4 and TRBJ2-5; 12 bases match TRBD2. Germline trimming cut 5 bases from V and 4 bases from J; bases unmatched to any gene: 5. The CDR3 sequence is 15 residues long. CDR3 sequence reads: CASSLTSGGGETQYF. CDR3 sequence (DNA): TGTGCCAGCAGTCTGACTAGCGGGGGCGGAGAGACCCAGTACTTC.

This clonotype has at least ten counts. This sequence joins TRBV12-3 or TRBV12-4 and TRBJ2-1; TRBD1 might be the D (5 bases). This CDR3 region has 14 residues. The V and J ends lost 7 bases and 6 bases respectively, with 16 bases between them. For the CDR3, the DNA is TGTGCCAGCAATCGTGCAGGGTTAAGCAATGAGCAGTTCTTC. Its protein product is CASNRAGLSNEQFF.

In its sample, this clonotype was seen a few times. The gene calls are TRBV12-3 or TRBV12-4 and TRBJ1-2; perhaps TRBD1 as D (6 bases). With 7 bases removed from V and 8 bases from J, the gap between germline ends came to 14 bases. CDR3 length: 12 amino acids. DNA for the CDR3: TGTGCCAGCATTCTGGGGGCGCGAGGCTACACCTTC. Protein sequence: CASILGARGYTF.

The V gene is TRBV10-3, the J gene TRBJ1-2, with a tentative D call TRBD1 (5 bases). Germline V lookup: CDR1 ENHRY, CDR2 SYGVKD. V gave up 2 bases and J gave up 2 bases, with 24 bases separating them. This CDR3 is built from 19 residues. The CDR3 DNA reads TGTGCCATCAGTGAGACCCTCGCGGGAAGGGGATCTTCAAACTATGGCTACACCTTC. Translated: CAISETLAGRGSSNYGYTF.

This clonotype was recorded many times. The gene calls are TRBV11-1 and TRBJ2-7; D is uncertain. V dropped 6 bases and J dropped 0 bases, with 6 bases sitting between them. This CDR3 comprises 12 residues. In germline, CDR1 is SGHAT, CDR2 FQDESV (reference sequence). The DNA of the CDR3 is TGTGCCAGCAGTGAGCCCTCCTACGAGCAGTACTTC. Protein sequence: CASSEPSYEQYF. The full variable domain, rest sourced from reference TRBV11-1 and TRBJ2-7, is EAEVAQSPRYKITEKSQAVAFWCDPISGHATLYWYRQILGQGPELLVQFQDESVVDDSQLPKDRFSAERLKGVDSTLKIQPAELGDSAMYLCASSEPSYEQYFGPGTRLTVT.

This clonotype showed up many times. The chain is built from TRBV20-1 and TRBJ1-1, with a possible D match to TRBD1 (6 bases). V was clipped by 6 bases and J by 6 bases, with 20 bases between them. The CDR3 is 14 amino acids. Per germline, CDR1 DFQATT and CDR2 SNEGSKA (reference sequence). This CDR3 reads CSAVGGRDMAEAFF. CDR3 DNA sequence: TGCAGTGCCGTAGGGGGACGGGACATGGCTGAAGCTTTCTTT.

This clonotype showed up many times. This chain links TRBV12-3 or TRBV12-4 with TRBJ1-1; perhaps TRBD1 as D (6 bases). The V and J ends lost 3 bases and 2 bases respectively, with 10 bases between them. The CDR3 sequence is 14 residues long. The CDR3 bases are TGTGCCAGCAGTTTGCGGGGGCGAAACACTGAAGCTTTCTTT. Translation: CASSLRGRNTEAFF.

The DNA for the CDR3 is TGCGCCAGCAGCCAAGGGATAGCGGGAGGGAACATTCAGTACTTC. It encodes CASSQGIAGGNIQYF. The chain carries TRBV4-3 and TRBJ2-4; 11 bases are a match to TRBD2. CDR3 length: 15 residues. The V gene end was trimmed by 1 base and the J gene end by 7 bases; junction bases not matched to a gene: 3. CDR1 LGHNA and CDR2 YSLEER come from the germline V gene.

A few counts support this clonotype. V is TRBV15 and J is TRBJ2-3; D gene uncertain. The CDR3 has 17 residues. Trimming cost V 4 bases and J 2 bases, with 19 bases left between them. CDR1 and CDR2 (germline): LNHNV, YYDKDF (reference sequence). The CDR3 here is CATSIERGIEDTDTQYF. The DNA of the CDR3 is TGTGCCACCAGCATCGAACGAGGTATAGAGGACACAGATACGCAGTATTTT.

This clonotype was found many times. The chain links TRBV12-3 or TRBV12-4 to TRBJ1-1; D is possibly TRBD1 (5 bases). The CDR3 loop spans 14 amino acids. V lost 4 bases and J lost 3, with 12 bases in between. This CDR3 reads CASSSRMGHTEAFF. The CDR3, as DNA: TGTGCCAGCAGTTCAAGGATGGGGCACACTGAAGCTTTCTTT.

This clonotype came up a few times. This chain joins TRBV7-2 and TRBJ1-1; D is unclear. The CDR3 spans 13 residues. V was clipped by 2 bases and J by 4 bases, with 8 bases between them. The germline V gene has CDR1 SGHTA and CDR2 FQGNSA. In DNA, the CDR3 is TGTGCCAGCAGCTTATTAACGGGCACTGAAGCTTTCTTT. As protein: CASSLLTGTEAFF.

The chain uses TRBV27 and TRBJ2-5, with a tentative D call TRBD1 (6 bases). V shed 3 bases and J shed 5 bases, with 10 bases lying between them. Per germline, CDR1 MNHEY and CDR2 SMNVEV (reference sequence). This CDR3 is built from 13 residues. CDR3 in DNA: TGTGCCAGCAGTTTCCAGGGGTGGGAGACCCAGTACTTC. Translating gives CASSFQGWETQYF.

V is TRBV4-2 and J is TRBJ2-1; TRBD2 aligns across 7 bases. CDR3 length equals 15 residues. The germline V gene has CDR1 LGHNA and CDR2 YNFKEQ. J lost 8 bases, V lost 1 base, and 8 bases had no gene match. DNA for the CDR3: TGTGCCAGCAGCCAAGCGGGCCGACGGGAGGATGAGCAGTTCTTC. Translation gives CASSQAGRREDEQFF.

The V gene is TRBV5-1, the J gene TRBJ2-7; a possible D gene is TRBD1 (6 bases). CDR1 and CDR2 from the germline V gene are SGHRS and YFSETQ. V lost 0 bases and J lost 3, with 10 bases in between. This CDR3 has 14 amino acids. The CDR3 DNA is TGCGCCAGCAGCTTGGGTCAGGGGATCTACGAGCAGTACTTC. Its protein is CASSLGQGIYEQYF.

This clonotype has only a few counts. V gene TRBV12-3 or TRBV12-4 combines with J gene TRBJ2-2; 8 positions match TRBD1. This CDR3 contains 15 residues. The V segment lost 5 bases and the J segment 4 bases; nucleotides outside the gene matches: 6. CDR3 DNA: TGTGCCAGCAGTCGGACAGGGCGCGGCACCGGGGAGCTGTTTTTT. Translated: CASSRTGRGTGELFF.